The 4 T cell receptor beta chains listed next were all sequenced from one sample in a study of glioma-infiltrating T cells. Amplification of TCR alpha and beta CDR3 regions from RNA used iRepertoire nested multiplex PCR. One entry per CDR3 protein results from TCRdb running MiXCR on the multiplex PCR reads. The sample has some 100,000 distinct CDR3 sequences; around 25% are singletons. The sequenced material came from glioma tissue, nonneoplastic brain tissue, or PBMCs (not recorded which). The origin of the receptors is a human donor with low-grade glioma or glioblastoma, undergoing nonglioma brain surgery, or in good health (not recorded which).

Ten or more counts support this clonotype. J is TRBJ1-2 and V is TRBV6-2 or TRBV6-3; 8 bases are shared with TRBD1. Germline V lookup: CDR1 MNHEY, CDR2 SVGEGT. Unmatched junction bases numbered 8, after V lost 6 bases and J lost 8 bases. The CDR3 has 13 residues. CDR3 nucleotide sequence: TGTGCCAGCAGGTTGGACAGGGCCGAGGGCTACACCTTC. Translating it yields CASRLDRAEGYTF.

This clonotype was counted at least ten times. In DNA, the CDR3 is TGTGCCAGCAGAACACCTCTAGCGGGCGCCGGAGGTGAGCAGTTCTTC. This translates into CASRTPLAGAGGEQFF. This chain joins TRBV6-1 and TRBJ2-1; 8 nucleotides match TRBD2. CDR1 and CDR2 from the germline V gene are MNHNS and SASEGT. Losses at the gene ends were 6 bases for V and 9 bases for J; bases not matched to a gene: 16. The CDR3 consists of 16 residues.

This clonotype has at least ten counts. The rearrangement uses TRBV4-3 and TRBJ1-1; tentative D call: TRBD1 (5 bases). V was trimmed by 1 base and J by 4 bases, leaving 13 bases between them. Germline CDR1 LGHNA, CDR2 YSLEER. This CDR3 region has 15 residues. The CDR3 region is CASSQGTGGGTEAFF. For the CDR3, the DNA is TGCGCCAGCAGCCAAGGCACAGGTGGGGGCACTGAAGCTTTCTTT.

This clonotype was recorded at least ten times. The gene calls are TRBV4-1 and TRBJ1-6, with D possibly being TRBD1 (6 bases). The CDR3 spans 15 residues. The V gene's germline CDR1 is MGHRA and CDR2 YSYEKL. V shed 4 bases and J shed 3 bases, with 10 bases lying between them. CDR3 bases: TGCGCCAGCAGCCGCGGACAGCTCTATAATTCACCCCTCCACTTT. Its protein is CASSRGQLYNSPLHF.